This entry describes one T cell receptor (beta chain). Its antigen remains unknown. This entry comes from a study of molecular identifiers for immune sequencing clone quantification. Study results and limitations: Clones above 20 RNA copies contained over 98% of effector molecules and under 1% of naive molecules. Should identical TCR molecules share a barcode, the sizes of highly expanded clones could be underestimated.

Bulk TCR libraries used previously described methods and listed TCR primers. TCRdb re-derived calls from the PCR reads in MiXCR, one entry per CDR3 protein. The sample consists of about half a million distinct CDR3 sequences, about a fifth of them appearing once. Input for naive CD8 libraries was about 18,000 to 1,100,000 sorted cells; the RNA fraction used was 10%, 30% or 50%. The receptor was derived from a human donor in good health. Some libraries in this study had Jurkat cell RNA spiked in. Specimen: naive CD8+ T cells from blood, with Jurkat cell RNA spiked in. Subset: FACS-sorted CD8+CD4-CCR7+CD45RA+ naive T cells.

CDR3 in amino acids: CASSFGTSASEQFF. The CDR3 DNA reads as TGTGCCAGCAGTTTCGGGACTAGCGCCAGTGAGCAGTTCTTC. This chain uses TRBV12-3 or TRBV12-4 with TRBJ2-1, with 10 bases fitting TRBD2. After removal of 3 bases from V and 9 bases from J, the junction contained 5 bases not matched to a gene. This CDR3 is 14 amino acids long.